What follows are 15 T cell receptor beta chains derived from one specimen sequenced in a study of OX40 agonist ivuxolimab in advanced cancers. Profiled with immunoSEQ multiplex PCR; TCRdb holds only in-frame clones, not every one. The sample has fewer than 65,000 clones; 91% are singletons. Sample: CD4+ or CD8+ T cells sorted from blood, taken in a trial of the OX40 agonist ivuxolimab. The source of these receptors is an adult with an advanced solid tumor such as melanoma, head and neck, liver or kidney cancer.

The chain links TRBV7-6 to TRBJ2-1; the match to TRBD1 covers 7 bases. J gave up 4 bases and V 1 base, and 7 bases lay outside the gene matches. Germline CDR1 reads SGHVS; CDR2 reads FNYEAQ. The CDR3 covers 16 residues. In nucleotides, the CDR3 is TGTGCCAGCAGCTTAGGGGTGACAGGGTTATACAATGAGCAGTTCTTC. Its translation: CASSLGVTGLYNEQFF.

In DNA form, the CDR3 reads TGTGCCAGCAGCTTAGGAAGCGGAGCACCCGGCACAGATACGCAGTATTTT. Protein product: CASSLGSGAPGTDTQYF. The rearrangement joins TRBV7-6 to TRBJ2-3, with D possibly TRBD2 on 5 matching bases. Germline lookup yields CDR1 SGHVS and CDR2 FNYEAQ. CDR3 length: 17 residues. The V end lost 1 base, the J end lost 1 base, and 15 bases lay between the germline ends.

The chain combines TRBV5-1 with TRBJ1-1; D unclear. This CDR3 has 12 amino acids. Germline V gene lookup returns CDR1 SGHRS and CDR2 YFSETQ. Trimming pared 0 bases from V and 7 bases from J, leaving 7 bases between. CDR3 coding DNA: TGCGCCAGCAGCTTGGATATAGGTGAAGCTTTCTTT. Translating gives CASSLDIGEAFF. The full variable domain, rest sourced from reference TRBV5-1 and TRBJ1-1, is KAGVTQTPRYLIKTRGQQVTLSCSPISGHRSVSWYQQTPGQGLQFLFEYFSETQRNKGNFPGRFSGRQFSNSRSEMNVSTLELGDSALYLCASSLDIGEAFFGQGTRLTVV.

This chain joins TRBV7-9 and TRBJ1-3, with unresolved D. Germline values: CDR1 SEHNR, CDR2 FQNEAQ (reference sequence). CDR3 length equals 18 residues. Trimming shortened V by 1 base and J by 4 bases, and 20 bases separated the two germline ends. The CDR3 here is CASSLGPWAASPGNTIYF. The DNA for the CDR3 is TGTGCCAGCAGCTTAGGCCCTTGGGCAGCGAGTCCGGGAAACACCATATATTTT. The full variable domain, with the rest looked up from reference TRBV7-9 and TRBJ1-3, is DTGVSQNPRHKITKRGQNVTFRCDPISEHNRLYWYRQTLGQGPEFLTYFQNEAQLEKSRLLSDRFSAERPKGSFSTLEIQRTEQGDSAMYLCASSLGPWAASPGNTIYFGEGSWLTVV.

This sequence joins TRBV9 and TRBJ1-2, with unresolved D. V was cut by 3 bases and J by 8 bases, with 8 bases left in between. This CDR3 comprises 11 residues. CDR1 is SGDLS and CDR2 is YYNGEE in the germline V gene. The CDR3 reads CASSAGGGYTF. CDR3 in DNA: TGTGCCAGCAGCGCCGGAGGAGGCTACACCTTC.

The DNA of the CDR3 is TGCAGCGTTGAGGTAGGGGAGGCTACGGTAGAGCAGTACTTC. It encodes CSVEVGEATVEQYF. The V call is TRBV29-1, the J call TRBJ2-7, with D perhaps matching TRBD2 (6 bases). The germline CDR1 and CDR2 sequences are SQVTM and ANQGSEA. The CDR3 covers 14 residues. Deletions cut 3 bases from V and 7 bases from J, with 19 bases between.

The chain combines TRBV10-1 with TRBJ1-4, with D hard to call. The CDR3 is 13 amino acids. Germline V CDR1 and CDR2: WNHNN, SYGVQD (reference sequence). V was pared by 2 bases and J by 14 bases, with 15 bases between. The CDR3 DNA reads TGCGCCAGCAGTGAGAGGGTCGCGGAGCGTCTGTTTTTT. This translates into CASSERVAERLFF.

The rearrangement uses TRBV5-6 and TRBJ2-7, with D possibly being TRBD1 (6 bases). The length of the CDR3 is 13 residues. V gave up 4 bases and J gave up 6 bases, with 14 bases separating them. Germline V lookup: CDR1 SGHDT, CDR2 YYEEEE. CDR3 sequence: CASSHNSGAEQYV. The DNA for the CDR3 is TGTGCCAGCAGCCATAACTCAGGGGCCGAGCAGTACGTC.

The V gene is TRBV5-6, the J gene TRBJ1-5; TRBD1 aligns across 8 bases. V shed 0 bases, J shed 6 bases, and the junction held 2 bases outside the gene matches. Germline loops: CDR1 SGHDT, CDR2 YYEEEE. The CDR3 consists of 14 residues. CDR3 nucleotides: TGTGCCAGCAGCTTGGGACAGGGGCTTCAGCCCCAGCATTTT. It codes for CASSLGQGLQPQHF.

V gene TRBV4-1 combines with J gene TRBJ2-7; tentatively, D is TRBD1 (6 bases). The V gene's germline CDR1 is MGHRA and CDR2 YSYEKL. V lost 6 bases and J 2 bases, leaving 14 bases between the germline ends. This CDR3 region has 14 residues. The CDR3 region has the DNA TGCGCCAGCAGGTGGGACAATACTGCCTACGAGCAGTACGTC. Protein product: CASRWDNTAYEQYV.

The chain links TRBV19 to TRBJ2-1; 8 nucleotides line up with TRBD2. CDR1 is LNHDA and CDR2 is SQIVND in the germline V gene (reference sequence). Trimming cost V 5 bases and J 2 bases; bases outside gene matches: 8. The CDR3 runs 16 residues. CDR3 sequence (DNA): TGTGCCAGTAGTTGGGGTAGCGGGGTTCCCTACAATGAGCAGTTCTTC. Its translation is CASSWGSGVPYNEQFF.

The chain couples TRBV7-3 to TRBJ1-1; D unclear. Germline values: CDR1 SGHTA, CDR2 FQGTGA. This CDR3 contains 13 residues. V was shortened by 1 base and J by 1 base, with 4 bases between the two germline ends. CDR3 loop: CASSLMWNTEAFF. In DNA, the CDR3 is TGTGCCAGCAGCTTAATGTGGAACACTGAAGCTTTCTTT.

This chain joins TRBV11-1 and TRBJ2-7; TRBD1 agrees at 9 bases. V shed 5 bases and J 5 bases; nucleotides not matched to a gene: 7. CDR3 size: 14 residues. Germline V lookup: CDR1 SGHAT, CDR2 FQDESV (reference sequence). The CDR3 region is CASSPRDRVHEQYF. The DNA of the CDR3 is TGTGCCAGCAGCCCAAGGGACAGGGTCCACGAGCAGTACTTC. Using reference TRBV11-1 and TRBJ2-7 for the parts outside the CDR3, the full variable domain is EAEVAQSPRYKITEKSQAVAFWCDPISGHATLYWYRQILGQGPELLVQFQDESVVDDSQLPKDRFSAERLKGVDSTLKIQPAELGDSAMYLCASSPRDRVHEQYFGPGTRLTVT.

This sequence joins TRBV27 and TRBJ2-7, with 8 bases matching TRBD1. V gave up 0 bases and J gave up 3 bases; unmatched junction bases: 7. The CDR3 is made up of 16 amino acids. CDR1 is MNHEY and CDR2 is SMNVEV in the germline V gene (reference sequence). The CDR3 here is CASSLSTGAGDYEQYF. In nucleotides, the CDR3 is TGTGCCAGCAGTTTATCGACAGGGGCCGGGGACTACGAGCAGTACTTC.

The chain recombines TRBV27 with TRBJ2-2; 9 nucleotides match TRBD1. The germline V gene encodes CDR1 MNHEY and CDR2 SMNVEV (reference sequence). The CDR3 sequence is 15 residues long. After removal of 5 bases from V and 7 bases from J, the junction contained 8 bases not matched to a gene. The CDR3 reads CASSTRTGEGGELFF. CDR3 DNA: TGTGCCAGCAGTACGAGGACAGGGGAAGGCGGGGAGCTGTTTTTT.